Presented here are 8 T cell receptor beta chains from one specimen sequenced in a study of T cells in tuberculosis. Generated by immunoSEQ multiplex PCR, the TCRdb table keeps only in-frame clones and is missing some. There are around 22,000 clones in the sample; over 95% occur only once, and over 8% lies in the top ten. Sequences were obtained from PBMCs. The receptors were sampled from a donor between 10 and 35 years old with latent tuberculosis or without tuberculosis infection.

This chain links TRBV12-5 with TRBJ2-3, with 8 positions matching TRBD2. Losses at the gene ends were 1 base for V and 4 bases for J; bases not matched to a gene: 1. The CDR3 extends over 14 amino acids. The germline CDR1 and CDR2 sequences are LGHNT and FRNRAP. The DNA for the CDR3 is TGTGCTAGTGGTTTGGGGACTAGCCCAGATACGCAGTATTTT. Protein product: CASGLGTSPDTQYF.

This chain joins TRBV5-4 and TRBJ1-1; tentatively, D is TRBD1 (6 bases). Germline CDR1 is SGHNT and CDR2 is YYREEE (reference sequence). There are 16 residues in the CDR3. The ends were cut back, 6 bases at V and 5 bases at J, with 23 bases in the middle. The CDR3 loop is CASTNRDVWARTEAFF. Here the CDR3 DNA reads TGTGCCAGCACCAACAGGGACGTATGGGCGAGGACTGAAGCTTTCTTT.

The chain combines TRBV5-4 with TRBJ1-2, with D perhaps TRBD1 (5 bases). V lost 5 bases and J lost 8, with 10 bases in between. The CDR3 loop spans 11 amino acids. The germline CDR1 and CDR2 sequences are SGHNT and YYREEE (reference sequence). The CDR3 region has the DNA TGTGCCAGCAGTCCTGGACAAGGCTACACCTTC. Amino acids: CASSPGQGYTF.

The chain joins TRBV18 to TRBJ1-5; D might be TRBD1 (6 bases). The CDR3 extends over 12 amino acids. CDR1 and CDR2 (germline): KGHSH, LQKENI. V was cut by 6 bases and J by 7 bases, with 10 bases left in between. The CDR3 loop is CASSMGAQPQHF. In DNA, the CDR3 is TGTGCCAGCTCCATGGGGGCGCAGCCCCAGCATTTT.

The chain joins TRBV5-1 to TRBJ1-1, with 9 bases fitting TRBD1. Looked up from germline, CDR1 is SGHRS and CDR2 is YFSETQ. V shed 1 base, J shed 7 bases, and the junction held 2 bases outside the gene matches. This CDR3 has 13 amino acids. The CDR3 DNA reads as TGCGCCAGCAGCTTGAGGGACAGGGTTGAAGCTTTCTTT. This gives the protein CASSLRDRVEAFF.

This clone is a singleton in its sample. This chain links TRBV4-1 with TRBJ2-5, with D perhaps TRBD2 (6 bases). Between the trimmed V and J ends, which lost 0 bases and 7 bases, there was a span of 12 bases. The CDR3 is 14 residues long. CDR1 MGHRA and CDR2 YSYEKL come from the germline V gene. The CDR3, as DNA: TGCGCCAGCAGCCAAGAACCTCTAGCGCCGACCCAGTACTTC. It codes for CASSQEPLAPTQYF.

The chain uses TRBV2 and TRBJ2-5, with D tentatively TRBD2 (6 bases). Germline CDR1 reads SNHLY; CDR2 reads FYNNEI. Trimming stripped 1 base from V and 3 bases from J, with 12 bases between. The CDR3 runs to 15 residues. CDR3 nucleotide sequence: TGTGCCAGCAGTGAAGTGGGGTCGGGGGAAGAGACCCAGTACTTC. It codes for CASSEVGSGEETQYF.

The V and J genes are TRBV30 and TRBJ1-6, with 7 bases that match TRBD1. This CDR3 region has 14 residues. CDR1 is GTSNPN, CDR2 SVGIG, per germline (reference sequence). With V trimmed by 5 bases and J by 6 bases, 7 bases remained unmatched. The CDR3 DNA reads TGTGCCTGGCATCTCGGGACAGCTAATTCACCCCTCCACTTT. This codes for CAWHLGTANSPLHF.